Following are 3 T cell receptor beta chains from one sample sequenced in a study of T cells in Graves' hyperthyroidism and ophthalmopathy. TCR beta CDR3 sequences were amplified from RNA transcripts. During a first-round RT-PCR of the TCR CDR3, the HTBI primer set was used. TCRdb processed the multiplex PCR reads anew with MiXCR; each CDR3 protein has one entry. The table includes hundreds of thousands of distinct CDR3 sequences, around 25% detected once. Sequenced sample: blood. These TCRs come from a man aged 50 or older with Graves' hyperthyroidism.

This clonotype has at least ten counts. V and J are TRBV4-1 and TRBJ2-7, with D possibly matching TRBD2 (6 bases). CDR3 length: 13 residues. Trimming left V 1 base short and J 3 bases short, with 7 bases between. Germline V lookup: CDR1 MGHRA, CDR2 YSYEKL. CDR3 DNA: TGCGCCAGCAGCCAAGTCGGGGGCTACGAGCAGTACTTC. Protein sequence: CASSQVGGYEQYF.

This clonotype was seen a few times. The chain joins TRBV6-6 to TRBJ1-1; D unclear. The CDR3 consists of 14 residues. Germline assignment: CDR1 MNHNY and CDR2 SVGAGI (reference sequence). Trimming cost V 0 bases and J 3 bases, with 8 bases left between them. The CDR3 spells CASSYSMGYTEAFF. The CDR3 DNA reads TGTGCCAGCAGTTACTCGATGGGGTACACTGAAGCTTTCTTT.

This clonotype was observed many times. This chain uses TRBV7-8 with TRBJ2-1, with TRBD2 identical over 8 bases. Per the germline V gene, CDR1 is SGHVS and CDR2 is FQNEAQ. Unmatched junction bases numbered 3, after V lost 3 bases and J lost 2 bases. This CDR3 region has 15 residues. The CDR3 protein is CASSLTSVPYNEQFF. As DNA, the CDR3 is TGTGCCAGCAGCTTGACTAGCGTTCCCTACAATGAGCAGTTCTTC.